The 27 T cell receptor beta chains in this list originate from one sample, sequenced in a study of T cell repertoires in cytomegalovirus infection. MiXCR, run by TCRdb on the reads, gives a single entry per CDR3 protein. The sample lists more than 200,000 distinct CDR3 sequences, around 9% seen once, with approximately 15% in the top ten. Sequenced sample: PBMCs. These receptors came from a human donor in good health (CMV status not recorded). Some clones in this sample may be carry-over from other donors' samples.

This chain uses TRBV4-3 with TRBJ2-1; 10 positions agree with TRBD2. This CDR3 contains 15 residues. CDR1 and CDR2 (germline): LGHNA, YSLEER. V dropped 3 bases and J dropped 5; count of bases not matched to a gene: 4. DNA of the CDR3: TGCGCCAGCAGCCAGAGCGGGAGGGACAACAATGAGCAGTTCTTC. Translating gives CASSQSGRDNNEQFF.

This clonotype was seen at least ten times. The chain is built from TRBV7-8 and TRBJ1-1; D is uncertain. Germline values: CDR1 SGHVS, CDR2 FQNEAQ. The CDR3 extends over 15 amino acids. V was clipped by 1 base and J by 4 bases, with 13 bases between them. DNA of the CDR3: TGTGCCAGCAGCTTAGATCAAGGACCATCCACTGAAGCTTTCTTT. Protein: CASSLDQGPSTEAFF.

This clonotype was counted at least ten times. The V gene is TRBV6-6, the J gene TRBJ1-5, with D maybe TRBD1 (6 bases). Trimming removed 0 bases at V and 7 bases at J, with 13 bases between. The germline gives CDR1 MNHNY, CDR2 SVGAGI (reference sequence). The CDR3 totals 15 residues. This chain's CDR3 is CASSYSQGQGQPQHF. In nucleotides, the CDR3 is TGTGCCAGCAGTTACTCACAGGGTCAGGGGCAGCCCCAGCATTTT.

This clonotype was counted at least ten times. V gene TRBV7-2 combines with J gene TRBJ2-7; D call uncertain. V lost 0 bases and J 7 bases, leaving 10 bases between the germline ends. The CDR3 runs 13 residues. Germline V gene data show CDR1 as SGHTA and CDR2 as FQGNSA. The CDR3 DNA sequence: TGTGCCAGCAGCTTAGCGAGGTCTGGGGAGCAGTACTTC. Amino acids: CASSLARSGEQYF.

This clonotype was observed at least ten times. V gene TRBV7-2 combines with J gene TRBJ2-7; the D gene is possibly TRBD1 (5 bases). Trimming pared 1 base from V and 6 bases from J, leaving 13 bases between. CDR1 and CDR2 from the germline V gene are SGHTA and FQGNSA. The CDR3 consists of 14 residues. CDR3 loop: CASSLGTAQGEQYF. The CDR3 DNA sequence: TGTGCCAGCAGCTTAGGGACGGCTCAGGGCGAGCAGTACTTC.

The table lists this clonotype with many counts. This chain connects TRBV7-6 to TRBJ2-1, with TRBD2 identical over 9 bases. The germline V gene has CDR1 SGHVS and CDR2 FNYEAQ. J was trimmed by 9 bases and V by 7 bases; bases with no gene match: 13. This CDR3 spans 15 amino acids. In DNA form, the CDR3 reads TGTGCCAGCACCGCGGGCGGCGGGGGGGCCGGTGAGCAGTTCTTC. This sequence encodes CASTAGGGGAGEQFF. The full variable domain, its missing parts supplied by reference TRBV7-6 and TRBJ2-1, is GAGVSQSPRYKVTKRGQDVALRCDPISGHVSLYWYRQALGQGPEFLTYFNYEAQQDKSGLPNDRFSAERPEGSISTLTIQRTEQRDSAMYRCASTAGGGGAGEQFFGPGTRLTVL.

CDR3 protein: CASRRPGAVNSPLHF. The CDR3 nucleotides read TGTGCCAGTAGGCGGCCAGGGGCGGTGAATTCACCCCTCCACTTT. This rearrangement joins TRBV19 to TRBJ1-6, with D tentatively TRBD1 (6 bases). V lost 6 bases, J lost 7 bases, and 16 bases lay in between. This CDR3 has 15 residues. Looked up from germline, CDR1 is LNHDA and CDR2 is SQIVND (reference sequence).

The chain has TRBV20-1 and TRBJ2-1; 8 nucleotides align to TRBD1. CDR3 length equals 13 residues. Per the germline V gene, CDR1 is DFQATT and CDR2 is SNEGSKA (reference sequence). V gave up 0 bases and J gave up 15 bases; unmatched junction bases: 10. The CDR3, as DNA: TGCAGTGCTAGAGATACCCAGGGGGCGCTTGGGTTCTTC. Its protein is CSARDTQGALGFF.

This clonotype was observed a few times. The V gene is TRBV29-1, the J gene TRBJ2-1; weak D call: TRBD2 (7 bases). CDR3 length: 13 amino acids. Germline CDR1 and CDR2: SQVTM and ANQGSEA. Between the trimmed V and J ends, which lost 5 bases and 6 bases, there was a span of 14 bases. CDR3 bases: TGCAGCGTTAGGAGGGGGGGCATCAATGAGCAGTTCTTC. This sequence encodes CSVRRGGINEQFF.

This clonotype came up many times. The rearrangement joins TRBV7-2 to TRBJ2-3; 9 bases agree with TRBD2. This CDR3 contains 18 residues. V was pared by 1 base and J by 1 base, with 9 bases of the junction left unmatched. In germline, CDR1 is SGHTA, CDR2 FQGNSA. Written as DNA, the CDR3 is TGTGCCAGCAGCTTAGGCGGTGGAGCGGGAGGACGCACAGATACGCAGTATTTT. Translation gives CASSLGGGAGGRTDTQYF.

CDR3 amino acids: CASSLTSYLPEQFF. CDR3 nucleotides: TGTGCCAGCAGCTTAACTAGCTACTTACCCGAGCAGTTCTTC. The chain joins TRBV7-2 to TRBJ2-1; D possibly corresponds to TRBD2 (6 bases). V was pared by 2 bases and J by 10 bases, with 15 bases between. The CDR3 is 14 amino acids. Per the germline V gene, CDR1 is SGHTA and CDR2 is FQGNSA.

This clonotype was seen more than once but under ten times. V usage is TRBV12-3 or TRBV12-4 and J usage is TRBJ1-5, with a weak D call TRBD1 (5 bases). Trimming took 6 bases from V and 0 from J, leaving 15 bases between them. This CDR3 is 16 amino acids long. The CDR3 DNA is TGTGCCAGCAGCCCGGGGCCAGACTATAGCAATCAGCCCCAGCATTTT. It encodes CASSPGPDYSNQPQHF.

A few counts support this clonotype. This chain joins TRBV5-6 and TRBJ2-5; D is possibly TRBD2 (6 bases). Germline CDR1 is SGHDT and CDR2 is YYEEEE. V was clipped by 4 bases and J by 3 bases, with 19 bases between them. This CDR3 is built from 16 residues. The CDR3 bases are TGTGCCAGCAGCAACCCAGCAAGCCCGGGGGAAGAGACCCAGTACTTC. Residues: CASSNPASPGEETQYF.

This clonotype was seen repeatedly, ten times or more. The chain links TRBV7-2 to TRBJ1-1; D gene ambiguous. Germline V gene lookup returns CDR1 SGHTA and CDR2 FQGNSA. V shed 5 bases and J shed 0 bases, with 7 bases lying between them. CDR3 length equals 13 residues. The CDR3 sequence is CASSITVNTEAFF. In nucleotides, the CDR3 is TGTGCCAGCAGCATTACAGTGAACACTGAAGCTTTCTTT. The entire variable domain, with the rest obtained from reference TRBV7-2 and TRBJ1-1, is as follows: GAGVSQSPSNKVTEKGKDVELRCDPISGHTALYWYRQSLGQGLEFLIYFQGNSAPDKSGLPSDRFSAERTGGSVSTLTIQRTQQEDSAVYLCASSITVNTEAFFGQGTRLTVV.

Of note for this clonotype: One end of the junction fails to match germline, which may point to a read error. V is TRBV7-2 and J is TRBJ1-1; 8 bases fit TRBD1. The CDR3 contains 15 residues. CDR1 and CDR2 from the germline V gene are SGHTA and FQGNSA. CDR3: CASSLAQGANSEAFF. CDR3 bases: TGTGCCAGCAGCTTAGCTCAGGGGGCGAACTCTGAAGCTTTCTTT. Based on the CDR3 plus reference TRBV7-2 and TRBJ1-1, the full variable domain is GAGVSQSPSNKVTEKGKDVELRCDPISGHTALYWYRQSLGQGLEFLIYFQGNSAPDKSGLPSDRFSAERTGGSVSTLTIQRTQQEDSAVYLCASSLAQGANSEAFFGQGTRLTVV.

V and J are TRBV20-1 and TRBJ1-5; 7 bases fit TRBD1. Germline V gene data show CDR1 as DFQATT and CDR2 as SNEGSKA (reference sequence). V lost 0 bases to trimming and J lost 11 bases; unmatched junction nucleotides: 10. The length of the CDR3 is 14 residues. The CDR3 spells CSARDRGWTGAQHF. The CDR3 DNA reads TGCAGTGCTAGAGATCGGGGGTGGACAGGAGCCCAGCATTTT.

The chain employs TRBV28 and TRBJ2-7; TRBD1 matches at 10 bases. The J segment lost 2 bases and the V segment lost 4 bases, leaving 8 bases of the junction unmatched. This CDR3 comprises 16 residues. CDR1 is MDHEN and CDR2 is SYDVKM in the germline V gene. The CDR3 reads CASSSPQGQGTYEQYF. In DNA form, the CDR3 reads TGTGCCAGCAGTTCCCCTCAGGGACAGGGGACCTACGAGCAGTACTTC.

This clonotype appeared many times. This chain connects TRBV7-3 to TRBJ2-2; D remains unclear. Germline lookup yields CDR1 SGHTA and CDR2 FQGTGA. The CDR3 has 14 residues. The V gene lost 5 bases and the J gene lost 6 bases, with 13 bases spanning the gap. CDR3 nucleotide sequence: TGTGCCAGCAGCCCCTCCAACGGCCCCGGGGAGCTGTTTTTT. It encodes CASSPSNGPGELFF.

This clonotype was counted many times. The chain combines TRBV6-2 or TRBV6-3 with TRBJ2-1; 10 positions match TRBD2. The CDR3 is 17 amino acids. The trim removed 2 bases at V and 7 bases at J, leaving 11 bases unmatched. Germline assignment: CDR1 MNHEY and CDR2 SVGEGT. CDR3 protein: CASSYMTRAGGTNEQFF. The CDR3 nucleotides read TGTGCCAGCAGTTACATGACTCGAGCGGGAGGGACTAATGAGCAGTTCTTC.

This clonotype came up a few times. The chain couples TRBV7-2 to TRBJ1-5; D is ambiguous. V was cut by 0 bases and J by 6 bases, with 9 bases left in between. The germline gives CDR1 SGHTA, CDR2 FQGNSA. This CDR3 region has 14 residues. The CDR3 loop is CASSLAIAAQPQHF. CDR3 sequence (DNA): TGTGCCAGCAGCTTAGCAATAGCAGCTCAGCCCCAGCATTTT. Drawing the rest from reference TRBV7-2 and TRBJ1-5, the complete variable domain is GAGVSQSPSNKVTEKGKDVELRCDPISGHTALYWYRQSLGQGLEFLIYFQGNSAPDKSGLPSDRFSAERTGGSVSTLTIQRTQQEDSAVYLCASSLAIAAQPQHFGDGTRLSIL.

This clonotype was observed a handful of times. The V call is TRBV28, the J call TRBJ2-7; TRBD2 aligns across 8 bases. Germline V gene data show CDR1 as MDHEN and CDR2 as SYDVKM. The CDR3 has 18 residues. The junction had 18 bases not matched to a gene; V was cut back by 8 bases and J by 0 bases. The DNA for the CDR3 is TGTGCCAGCCGAACACCAACGTCGGGGGGGTTTTTCTCCTACGAGCAGTACTTC. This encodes CASRTPTSGGFFSYEQYF. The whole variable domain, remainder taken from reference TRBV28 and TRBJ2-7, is DVKVTQSSRYLVKRTGEKVFLECVQDMDHENMFWYRQDPGLGLRLIYFSYDVKMKEKGDIPEGYSVSREKKERFSLILESASTNQTSMYLCASRTPTSGGFFSYEQYFGPGTRLTVT.

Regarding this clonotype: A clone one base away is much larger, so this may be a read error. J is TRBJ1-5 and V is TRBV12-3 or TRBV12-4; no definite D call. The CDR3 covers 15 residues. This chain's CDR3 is CASSISGAANQLQHF. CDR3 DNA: TGTGCCAGCAGCATCTCCGGTGCAGCTAATCAGCTCCAGCATTTT.

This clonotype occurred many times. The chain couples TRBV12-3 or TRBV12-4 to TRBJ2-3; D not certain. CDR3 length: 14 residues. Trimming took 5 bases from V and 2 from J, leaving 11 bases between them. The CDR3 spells CASSPDGSTDTQYF. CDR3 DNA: TGTGCCAGCAGTCCGGACGGTTCCACAGATACGCAGTATTTT.

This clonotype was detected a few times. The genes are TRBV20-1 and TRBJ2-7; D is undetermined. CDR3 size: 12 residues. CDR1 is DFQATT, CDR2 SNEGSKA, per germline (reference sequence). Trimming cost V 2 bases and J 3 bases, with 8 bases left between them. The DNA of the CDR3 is TGCAGTGCTAGAAGTCCGATCTACGAGCAGTACTTC. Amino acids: CSARSPIYEQYF.

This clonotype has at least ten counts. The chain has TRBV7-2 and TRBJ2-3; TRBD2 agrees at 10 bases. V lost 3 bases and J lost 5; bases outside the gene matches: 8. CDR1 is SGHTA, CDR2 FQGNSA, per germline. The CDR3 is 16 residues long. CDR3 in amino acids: CASSLRAGGRGDTQYF. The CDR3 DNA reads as TGTGCCAGCAGCTTGCGAGCGGGGGGGCGGGGAGATACGCAGTATTTT.

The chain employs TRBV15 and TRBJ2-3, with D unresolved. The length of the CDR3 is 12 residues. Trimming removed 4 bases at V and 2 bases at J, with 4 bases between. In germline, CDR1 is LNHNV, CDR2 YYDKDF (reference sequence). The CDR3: CATSTHTDTQYF. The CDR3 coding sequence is TGTGCCACCAGCACCCACACAGATACGCAGTATTTT.

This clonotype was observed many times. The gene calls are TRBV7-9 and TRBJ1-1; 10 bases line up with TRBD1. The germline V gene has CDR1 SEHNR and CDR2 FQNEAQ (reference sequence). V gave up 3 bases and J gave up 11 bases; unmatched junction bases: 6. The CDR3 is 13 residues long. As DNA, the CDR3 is TGTGCCAGCAGCTTTACGACAGGGGGCGAGGCTTTCTTT. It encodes CASSFTTGGEAFF.